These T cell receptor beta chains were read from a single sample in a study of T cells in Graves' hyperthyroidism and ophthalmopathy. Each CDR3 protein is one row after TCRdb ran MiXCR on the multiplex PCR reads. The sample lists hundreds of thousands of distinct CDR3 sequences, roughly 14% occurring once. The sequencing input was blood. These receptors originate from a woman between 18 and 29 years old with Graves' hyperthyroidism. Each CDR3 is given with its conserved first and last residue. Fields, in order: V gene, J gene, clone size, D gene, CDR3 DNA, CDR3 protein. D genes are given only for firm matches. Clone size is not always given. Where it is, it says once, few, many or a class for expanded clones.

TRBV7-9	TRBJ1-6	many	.	TGTGCCAGCAGCTTAGGGGACGCAGGGAATTCACCCCTCCACTTT	CASSLGDAGNSPLHF
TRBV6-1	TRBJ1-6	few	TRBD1	TGTGCCAGCAGTGAAAAGGGGGCAGGGGGAGGCTCACCCCTCCACTTT	CASSEKGAGGGSPLHF
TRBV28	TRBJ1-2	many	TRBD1	TGTGCCAGCAGTTTTACGGGACAGGGAGAATGGGGCTATGGCTACACCTTC	CASSFTGQGEWGYGYTF
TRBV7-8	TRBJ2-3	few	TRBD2	TGTGCCAGCAGCTTAGGCCGGGGACTAGCGGGGATCACAGATACGCAGTATTTT	CASSLGRGLAGITDTQYF
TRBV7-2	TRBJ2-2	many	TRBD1	TGTGCCAGCAGCTACAGGGGATTTAACACCGGGGAGCTGTTTTTT	CASSYRGFNTGELFF
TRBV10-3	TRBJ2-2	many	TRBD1	TGTGCCATCAGAGGGACAGGGCCTAACACCGGGGAGCTGTTTTTT	CAIRGTGPNTGELFF
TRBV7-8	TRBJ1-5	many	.	TGTGCCAGCAGTATGGAAAGGGCATATCAGCCCCAGCATTTT	CASSMERAYQPQHF
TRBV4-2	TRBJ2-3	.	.	TGTGCCAGCAGCCAAGAAAGGAAATCCCCGCAGTATTTT	CASSQERKSPQYF
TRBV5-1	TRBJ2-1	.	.	TGCGCCAGCAGCTACACTGCTAGCCGTCCTGACAATGAGCAGTTCTTC	CASSYTASRPDNEQFF
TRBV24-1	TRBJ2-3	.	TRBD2	TGTGCCAGCACTATAGGACTAGCGGGATTCACAGATACGCAGTATTTT	CASTIGLAGFTDTQYF
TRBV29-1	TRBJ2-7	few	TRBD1	TGCAGCGCTTCAGGGGGCTCCGTTTCCTACGAGCAGTACTTC	CSASGGSVSYEQYF
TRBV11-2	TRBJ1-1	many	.	TGTGCCAGCAGCTTAGATCATCGGAACACTGAAGCTTTCTTT	CASSLDHRNTEAFF
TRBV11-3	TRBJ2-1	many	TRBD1	TGTGCCAGCAGCTTGGGACAGGGGGCGGATGAGCAGTTCTTC	CASSLGQGADEQFF
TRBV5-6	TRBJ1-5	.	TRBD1	TGTGCCAGCAGCTTGGTGTGGGTACGGTATCAGGGGGCTTGGCAGCCCCAGCATTTT	CASSLVWVRYQGAWQPQHF
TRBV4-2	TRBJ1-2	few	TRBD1	TGTGCCAGCAGCCACAGGGGGTTAGGGCGAGGCTACACCTTC	CASSHRGLGRGYTF
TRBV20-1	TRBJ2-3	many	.	TGCAGTGCTAGAAATCAGGCTAGGACTATAGATACGCAGTATTTT	CSARNQARTIDTQYF
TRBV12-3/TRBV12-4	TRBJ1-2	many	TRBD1	TGTGCCAGCAGGTCGACAGGGGTCGGCGGCTACACCTTC	CASRSTGVGGYTF
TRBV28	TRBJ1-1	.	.	TGTGCCAGCAAAAGAGGAGGAGGGGGGAACACTGAAGCTTTCTTT	CASKRGGGGNTEAFF
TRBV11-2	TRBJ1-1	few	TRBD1	TGTGCCAGCAGCCCGCTTCAGGGGGCAGGGAACACTGAAGCTTTCTTT	CASSPLQGAGNTEAFF
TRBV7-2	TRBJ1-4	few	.	TGTGCCAGCAGCTTAAGCGGGCGCGGCTCTAATGAAAAACTGTTTTTT	CASSLSGRGSNEKLFF
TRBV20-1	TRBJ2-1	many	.	TGCAGTGCTAGGGGGGCCACTGTGAATGAGCAGTTCTTC	CSARGATVNEQFF
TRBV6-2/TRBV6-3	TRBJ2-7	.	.	TGTGCCAGCAGCCAATCTAGCTTTTACGAGCAGTACTTC	CASSQSSFYEQYF
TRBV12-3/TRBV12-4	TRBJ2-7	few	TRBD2	TGTGCCAGCAGGCCCGGGACTAGCGTTCAAGTTTCCTACGAGCAGTACTTC	CASRPGTSVQVSYEQYF
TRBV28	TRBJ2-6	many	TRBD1	TGTGCCAGCAGTTTGAACAGGGGGCAAGGGGCCAACGTCCTGACTTTC	CASSLNRGQGANVLTF
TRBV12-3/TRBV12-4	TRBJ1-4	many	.	TGTGCCAGCCAAAAGGGGAATAATGAAAAACTGTTTTTT	CASQKGNNEKLFF
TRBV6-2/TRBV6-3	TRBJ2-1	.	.	TGTGCCAGCATTCAGGGGAGCTCCTACAATGAGCAGTTCTTC	CASIQGSSYNEQFF
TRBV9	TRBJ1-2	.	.	TGTGCCAGCACCCCCTTGGGGTCGGATGGCTACACCTTC	CASTPLGSDGYTF
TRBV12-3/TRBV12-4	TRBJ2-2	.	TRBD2	TGTGCCAGCAGTACTCTAGCGGGGAATAACACCGGGGAGCTGTTTTTT	CASSTLAGNNTGELFF
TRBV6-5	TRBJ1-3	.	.	TGTGCCAGCAGTTCCGGGACGCTGGGAAACACCATATATTTT	CASSSGTLGNTIYF
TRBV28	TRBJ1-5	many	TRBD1	TGTGCCAGCAGTTCTGGCCACGGGACAGGGCGGCAGCCCCAGCATTTT	CASSSGHGTGRQPQHF
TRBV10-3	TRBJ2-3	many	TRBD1	TGTGCCATCAGCCAACGTGGGACAGGGGGCTCGGGAGATACGCAGTATTTT	CAISQRGTGGSGDTQYF
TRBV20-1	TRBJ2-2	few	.	TGCAGTGCTAGAGGATCGGGGCGCCGAAACACCGGGGAGCTGTTTTTT	CSARGSGRRNTGELFF
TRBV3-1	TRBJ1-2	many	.	TGTGCCAGCAGCCAAGAGGCAGGGTACGATGGCTACACCTTC	CASSQEAGYDGYTF
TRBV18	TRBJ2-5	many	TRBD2	TGTGCCAGCTCACCTGACCGAAGCGGGGGCCGCAGAGAGACCCAGTACTTC	CASSPDRSGGRRETQYF
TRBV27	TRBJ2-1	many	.	TGTGCCAGCAGTGCAGGGTGGGTTGAGGGAGAGCAGTTCTTC	CASSAGWVEGEQFF
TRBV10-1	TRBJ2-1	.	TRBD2	TGCGCCAGCAGTCCCGGTGGCGCGGGGGAAAATGAGCAGTTCTTC	CASSPGGAGENEQFF
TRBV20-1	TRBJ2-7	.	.	TGCAGTGCTAGGGGTGGCTCCTACGAGCAGTACTTC	CSARGGSYEQYF
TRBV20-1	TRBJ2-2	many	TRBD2	TGCAGTGCTAAGCGGGACCCTTCGAACACCGGGGAGCTGTTTTTT	CSAKRDPSNTGELFF
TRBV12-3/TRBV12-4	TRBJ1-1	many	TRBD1	TGTGCCAGCAGTTGGAGACAGGGGCCAACTGAAGCTTTCTTT	CASSWRQGPTEAFF
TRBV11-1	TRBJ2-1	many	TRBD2	TGTGCCAGCAGCTCCTTACTAGCGGGATCCTACAATGAGCAGTTCTTC	CASSSLLAGSYNEQFF
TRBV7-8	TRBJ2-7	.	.	TGTGCCAGCAGCGGCGGTGGAGCGGGCGGATACGAGCAGTACTTC	CASSGGGAGGYEQYF
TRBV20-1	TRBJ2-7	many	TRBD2	TGCAGTGCGCCGCCGGGACTAGCTTCCCACGAGCAGTACTTC	CSAPPGLASHEQYF
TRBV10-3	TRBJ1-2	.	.	TGTGCCACCGGGACACCCACCTCTGGCTACACCTTC	CATGTPTSGYTF
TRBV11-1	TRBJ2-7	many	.	TGTGCCAGCAGACCCCTGGGCGGCGAGCAGTACTTC	CASRPLGGEQYF
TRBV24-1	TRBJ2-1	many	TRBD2	TGTGCCACCAGTGATCTGAATGCTAGCGGGGGATTTTGGAATGAGCAGTTCTTC	CATSDLNASGGFWNEQFF
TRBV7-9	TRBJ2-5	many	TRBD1	TGTGCCAGCAGCTCGGGACAGGGAATAGAGACCCAGTACTTC	CASSSGQGIETQYF
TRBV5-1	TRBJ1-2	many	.	TGCGCCAGCAGCTTGGGCCAGGGGATACGGTATGGCTACACCTTC	CASSLGQGIRYGYTF
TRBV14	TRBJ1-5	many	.	TGTGCCAGCAGCCAAGACCGGGACAAGAGAAGCAATCAGCCCCAGCATTTT	CASSQDRDKRSNQPQHF
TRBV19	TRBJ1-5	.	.	TGTGCCAGTAACCCAGGGAGAAGCAATCAGCCCCAGCATTTT	CASNPGRSNQPQHF
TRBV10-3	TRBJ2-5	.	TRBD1	TGTGCCATCAGTGGGGCAGGGGGTCAAGAGACCCAGTACTTC	CAISGAGGQETQYF
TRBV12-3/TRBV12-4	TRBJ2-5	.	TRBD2	TGTGCCAGCAGTTTAGGTGGGGAGGGGCAAGAGACCCAGTACTTC	CASSLGGEGQETQYF